A selection of T cell receptor beta chains follows, all from one sample in a study of PD-L1 blockade in urothelial cancer. Sequencing was performed with immunoSEQ multiplex PCR; in TCRdb, only in-frame clones are kept and a portion is missing. Of around 100,000 clones in the sample, around 86% are singletons; the top ten hold 1.5% to 2%. The sample was PBMCs, taken around atezolizumab (anti-PD-L1) treatment. The receptors were gathered from a man aged 55-75 years with urothelial cancer. The CDR3 runs from the conserved cysteine through the conserved F or W. Each record gives: J gene, D gene, V gene, clone size, CDR3 DNA, CDR3 protein. A D gene is named only where the DNA matches it firmly. Expanded clones are given a class, and other clones once, few, many or no size at all.

>TRBJ1-2|.|TRBV28|.
TGTGCCAGCAGGGCTACAGGGTCCCGGGGCTACACCTTC
CASRATGSRGYTF
>TRBJ1-2|.|TRBV5-1|.
TGCGCCAGCAGCTTGGAGGGCGGTCCAGGGGCTGCCTATGGCTACACCTTC
CASSLEGGPGAAYGYTF
>TRBJ1-5|.|TRBV28|once
TGTGCCAGCAGTCAGGAGGGGGGGCGTGGGCAGCCCCAGCATTTT
CASSQEGGRGQPQHF
>TRBJ2-7|TRBD2|TRBV5-1|once
TGCGCCAGCAGCCTCCTAGCGGGGGCGGACTACGAGCAGTACTTC
CASSLLAGADYEQYF
>TRBJ2-3|TRBD2|TRBV2|.
TGTGCCATCGCCCCCCTAGCGGGGGGGCGTAGCACAGATACGCAGTATTTT
CAIAPLAGGRSTDTQYF
>TRBJ1-1|TRBD1|TRBV19|.
TGTGCTTCTTCACAGGGGGCCTGGACTGAAGCTTTCTTT
CASSQGAWTEAFF
>TRBJ2-6|TRBD1|TRBV6-1|.
TGTGCCAGCAGTGAACAGGGGGCGCCCTCTGGGGCCAACGTCCTGACTTTC
CASSEQGAPSGANVLTF
>TRBJ1-5|.|TRBV2|few
TGTGCCAGTAATCGGGATTTTAGCAATCAGCCCCAGCATTTT
CASNRDFSNQPQHF
>TRBJ2-3|TRBD1|TRBV7-2|.
TGTGCCAGCAGCCCAAGGACAGGGGGCGTCTCAGATACGCAGTATTTT
CASSPRTGGVSDTQYF
>TRBJ2-7|TRBD1|TRBV28|.
TGTGCCAGCAGTCCGGACAACAGGGGACGGGACGAGCAGTACTTC
CASSPDNRGRDEQYF
>TRBJ2-2|.|TRBV9|.
TGTGCCAGCAGCGTAGATCTTGGCAGAACGGGCACCGGGGAGCTGTTTTTT
CASSVDLGRTGTGELFF
>TRBJ1-4|TRBD1|TRBV7-6|.
TGTGCCAGCAGCTTGGGACAGGGGCGTGAAAAACTGTTTTTT
CASSLGQGREKLFF
>TRBJ1-2|.|TRBV28|.
TGTGCCAGCAGTTCTGACGGGGGGACGGGGTATGGCTACACCTTC
CASSSDGGTGYGYTF
>TRBJ2-1|.|TRBV5-1|.
TGCGCCAGCAGCTTGGCCGGACAGCGTAGCTCCTACAATGAGCAGTTCTTC
CASSLAGQRSSYNEQFF
>TRBJ2-5|TRBD2|TRBV7-3|.
TGTGCCAGCAGCTGGAACGGGACTAGCGGGGGGCGATACCAAGAGACCCAGTACTTC
CASSWNGTSGGRYQETQYF
>TRBJ2-6|TRBD1|TRBV4-2|.
TGTGCCAGCAGACTACAGGGGGCGGAGGGGGCCAACGTCCTGACTTTC
CASRLQGAEGANVLTF
>TRBJ2-2|TRBD2|TRBV9|.
TGTGCCAGCAGCGGCGGGGGGACTAGCGGGATCCGGGAGCTGTTTTTT
CASSGGGTSGIRELFF
>TRBJ2-1|TRBD2|TRBV5-1|.
TGCGCCAGCACCTCCGTCGCGGGGGGAGGTAATGAGCAGTTCTTC
CASTSVAGGGNEQFF
>TRBJ1-1|TRBD1|TRBV28|.
TGTGCCAGCAGTGCCCCCGGGACAGGGTGG
CASSAPGTGW
>TRBJ1-1|.|TRBV6-5|few
TGTGCCAGCAGGGGGGGGGCGACTGAAGCTTTCTTT
CASRGGATEAFF
>TRBJ2-1|.|TRBV5-4|.
TGTGCCAGCAGCCCTTCAGCGGGCAGAAATGAGCAGTTCTTC
CASSPSAGRNEQFF
>TRBJ2-3|.|TRBV28|.
TGTGCCAGCAGTTCAGGGTCCCCCACAGATACGCAGTATTTT
CASSSGSPTDTQYF
>TRBJ1-2|.|TRBV19|.
TGTGCCAGTAGTTCCGATCAGGGAGGCTACACCTTC
CASSSDQGGYTF
>TRBJ1-6|TRBD1|TRBV10-3|.
TGTGCCATCTCGACAGGGACTGGGACACCCCTCCACTTT
CAISTGTGTPLHF
>TRBJ2-7|.|TRBV27|few
TGTGCCAGCAGTTTCGGTCTAGGTGAGGAGCAGTACTTC
CASSFGLGEEQYF
>TRBJ1-1|.|TRBV7-3|once
TGTGCCAGCAGCATACAGGAGAACACTGAAGCTTTCTTT
CASSIQENTEAFF
>TRBJ2-7|.|TRBV2|.
TGTGCCAGCAGTGGCGACGGGTCCTACGAGCAGTACTTC
CASSGDGSYEQYF
>TRBJ2-3|TRBD2|TRBV4-1|.
TGCGCCAGCAGCCAAGAGATAGGACTAGCCACAGATACGCAGTATTTT
CASSQEIGLATDTQYF
>TRBJ2-1|TRBD1|TRBV5-1|.
TGCGCCAGCAGCTGGTGGACAGGGGATGAGCAGTTCTTC
CASSWWTGDEQFF
>TRBJ2-3|.|TRBV29-1|.
TGCAGCGTTCGAAACAGGCGACCCACAGATACGCAGTATTTT
CSVRNRRPTDTQYF
>TRBJ2-3|TRBD2|TRBV28|few
TGTGCCAGCAGTTTATCTAGCGGGAGCACAGATACGCAGTATTTT
CASSLSSGSTDTQYF
>TRBJ2-7|TRBD1|TRBV19|.
TGTGCCAGAGAAGAGGGACAGGGGGCCGTGTACGAGCAGTACTTC
CAREEGQGAVYEQYF
>TRBJ1-3|.|TRBV5-1|few
TGCGCCAGCAGCTCGGGAGGGGAAGGAAACACCATATATTTT
CASSSGGEGNTIYF
>TRBJ1-6|.|TRBV5-6|few
TGTGCCAGCAGCTTACCAGGGCGTAATTCACCCCTCCACTTT
CASSLPGRNSPLHF
>TRBJ2-7|TRBD1|TRBV28|few
TGTGCCAGCAGTTCCTCGGGACAGGGGGCGGGAGAGCAGTACTTC
CASSSSGQGAGEQYF
>TRBJ2-2|TRBD1|TRBV25-1|.
TGTGCCAGCAGGGGACAGGGATTCACCGGGGAGCTGTTTTTT
CASRGQGFTGELFF
>TRBJ1-1|.|TRBV16|.
TGTGCCAGCAGCCCGACTGAGGGAGGGGGAGCTTTCTTT
CASSPTEGGGAFF
>TRBJ2-3|.|TRBV6-1|.
TGTGCCAGCAACTTTCGTGCTCGGAGTATGCAGTATTTT
CASNFRARSMQYF
>TRBJ1-5|.|TRBV6-6|.
TGTGCCAGCAGTTACTCTTCCAGGCAGCCCCAGCATTTT
CASSYSSRQPQHF
>TRBJ2-5|.|TRBV19|.
TGTGCCAGTACTGCGGGGGCCCTGGAGACCCAGTACTTC
CASTAGALETQYF
>TRBJ2-7|.|TRBV28|few
TGTGCCAGCAGCCCCAACGGGTACGAGCAGTACTTC
CASSPNGYEQYF
>TRBJ2-1|TRBD2|TRBV10-3|.
TGTGCCATCAGTGGGGGGAGATCCGAGCGGGAGGACTATGAGCAGTTCTTC
CAISGGRSEREDYEQFF